One and the same sample provided the 12 T cell receptor beta chains below, sequenced in a study of blood T cell repertoires in COVID-19. The repertoire was sequenced with immunoSEQ multiplex PCR; TCRdb's copy has only in-frame clones and lacks some. The table includes about 150,000 clones, roughly three quarters detected once. The specimen was peripheral blood. Receptors originate from a man aged 50 or older with active or convalescent COVID-19.

In DNA, the CDR3 is TGTGCCAGCAGCTTAACCTCAGCGGGGATGGGGAAAAACATTCAGTACTTC. It is translated as CASSLTSAGMGKNIQYF. The chain links TRBV7-3 to TRBJ2-4; 7 bases line up with TRBD2. V gave up 0 bases and J gave up 4 bases; unmatched junction bases: 9. This CDR3 is 17 amino acids long. The germline V gene encodes CDR1 SGHTA and CDR2 FQGTGA.

This sequence joins TRBV24-1 and TRBJ1-1; a possible D gene is TRBD1 (5 bases). The CDR3 is 12 amino acids. V was pared by 5 bases and J by 3 bases, with 6 bases between. CDR1 KGHDR and CDR2 SFDVKD come from the germline V gene. CDR3 amino acids: CATSAGYTEAFF. Written as DNA, the CDR3 is TGTGCCACCAGTGCAGGGTACACTGAAGCTTTCTTT.

The chain combines TRBV6-5 with TRBJ2-7; D is perhaps TRBD1 (6 bases). V gave up 4 bases and J gave up 2 bases, with 12 bases separating them. From germline, CDR1 is MNHEY and CDR2 SVGAGI. The CDR3 loop spans 14 amino acids. Written as DNA, the CDR3 is TGTGCCAGCAGTTGGACACAGGGACCCTACGAGCAGTACTTC. Amino acids: CASSWTQGPYEQYF.

J is TRBJ1-2 and V is TRBV6-5; 8 nucleotides match TRBD1. V lost 5 bases and J lost 5; bases outside the gene matches: 7. Germline CDR1 reads MNHEY; CDR2 reads SVGAGI. The CDR3 length is 14 residues. CDR3 bases: TGTGCCAGCAGTCCAGGGGGCCCAAAGTATGGCTACACCTTC. Amino acids: CASSPGGPKYGYTF.

The J gene is TRBJ2-1, the V gene TRBV4-2; perhaps TRBD2 as D (5 bases). The CDR3 extends over 15 amino acids. Germline V CDR1 and CDR2: LGHNA, YNFKEQ. Trimming removed 1 base at V and 2 bases at J, with 9 bases between. CDR3 DNA sequence: TGTGCCAGCAGCCAAGGAGAGGAGGCCTACAATGAGCAGTTCTTC. Protein sequence: CASSQGEEAYNEQFF.

The chain links TRBV6-5 to TRBJ2-3, with 10 bases fitting TRBD1. The CDR3 covers 15 residues. Germline CDR1 is MNHEY and CDR2 is SVGAGI. Trimming took 5 bases from V and 5 from J; bases not matched to a gene: 7. CDR3: CASSLRQGAKDTQYF. The CDR3 coding sequence is TGTGCCAGCAGTCTGCGACAGGGGGCGAAAGATACGCAGTATTTT.

The chain recombines TRBV18 with TRBJ2-7; 7 positions agree with TRBD1. The CDR3 has 15 residues. Germline V gene data show CDR1 as KGHSH and CDR2 as LQKENI. Trimming at V came to 2 bases and at J to 0 bases, leaving 4 bases not matched to a gene. Here the CDR3 DNA reads TGTGCCAGCTCACCAACCCGGGACAGCTCCTACGAGCAGTACTTC. Translated: CASSPTRDSSYEQYF.

There are a few counts of this clone. The chain has TRBV25-1 and TRBJ2-1, with D possibly matching TRBD1 (6 bases). The CDR3 spans 12 residues. V was trimmed by 8 bases and J by 3 bases, leaving 8 bases between them. CDR1 is MGHDK, CDR2 SYGVNS, per germline. The CDR3 region has the DNA TGTGCCAGCCGGGACAACTACAATGAGCAGTTCTTC. It translates to CASRDNYNEQFF.

The chain combines TRBV29-1 with TRBJ1-1, with D possibly matching TRBD1 (5 bases). The CDR3 runs to 11 residues. Looked up from germline, CDR1 is SQVTM and CDR2 is ANQGSEA. V was cut by 4 bases and J by 4 bases, with 7 bases left in between. The CDR3 coding sequence is TGCAGCGTTGTAGGGGCCACTGAAGCTTTCTTT. Protein sequence: CSVVGATEAFF.

V usage is TRBV3-1 (or the pseudogene TRBV3-2) and J usage is TRBJ2-1; the match to TRBD1 covers 8 bases. Per the germline V gene, CDR1 is LGHDT and CDR2 is YNNKEL (reference sequence). The CDR3 spans 15 residues. The J segment lost 5 bases and the V segment lost 1 base, leaving 4 bases of the junction unmatched. CDR3 protein: CASSQGAGGNNEQFF. DNA for the CDR3: TGTGCCAGCAGCCAAGGGGCAGGGGGCAACAATGAGCAGTTCTTC.

V is TRBV7-9 and J is TRBJ2-2, with a tentative D call TRBD2 (6 bases). The V gene's germline CDR1 is SEHNR and CDR2 FQNEAQ (reference sequence). The germline V and J ends were trimmed by 8 bases and 5 bases, with 18 bases remaining between them. This CDR3 has 15 amino acids. CDR3 sequence: CASAGTGDGTGELFF. The CDR3 nucleotides read TGTGCCAGCGCGGGGACGGGAGACGGGACCGGGGAGCTGTTTTTT.

This clone was picked up a small number of times. The chain has TRBV4-2 and TRBJ2-1; 9 bases fit TRBD2. CDR1 is LGHNA, CDR2 YNFKEQ, per germline. The CDR3 has 15 residues. V was pared by 0 bases and J by 6 bases, with 3 bases of the junction left unmatched. The CDR3 loop is CASSQEWTSVNEQFF. The CDR3 DNA reads TGTGCCAGCAGCCAAGAGTGGACTAGCGTCAATGAGCAGTTCTTC.